This paragraph covers one T cell receptor (beta chain) sequence. The sample is drawn from a study of early T cells in non-severe SARS-CoV-2 infection. Looked up from germline, CDR1 is SGHVS and CDR2 is FNYEAQ. Deletions cut 1 base from V and 6 bases from J, with 15 bases between. The CDR3 is made up of 16 amino acids. cDNA molecules, individually, were tagged with unique molecular identifiers. TCRdb reprocessed the 5' RACE reads with MiXCR, giving one entry per CDR3 protein. The sample includes about 80,000 distinct CDR3 sequences, about 10% of them seen just once. The rearrangement joins TRBV7-6 to TRBJ2-2; D may correspond to TRBD1 or TRBD2 (7 bases each). The sequencing sample was made of whole blood. This clonotype was obtained from an adult who was a healthcare worker with PCR-confirmed SARS-CoV-2 infection or an uninfected control (not recorded which). This chain's CDR3 is CASSLEAAGGAGELFF. CDR3 coding DNA: TGTGCCAGCAGCTTAGAAGCGGCAGGGGGGGCCGGGGAGCTGTTTTTT.